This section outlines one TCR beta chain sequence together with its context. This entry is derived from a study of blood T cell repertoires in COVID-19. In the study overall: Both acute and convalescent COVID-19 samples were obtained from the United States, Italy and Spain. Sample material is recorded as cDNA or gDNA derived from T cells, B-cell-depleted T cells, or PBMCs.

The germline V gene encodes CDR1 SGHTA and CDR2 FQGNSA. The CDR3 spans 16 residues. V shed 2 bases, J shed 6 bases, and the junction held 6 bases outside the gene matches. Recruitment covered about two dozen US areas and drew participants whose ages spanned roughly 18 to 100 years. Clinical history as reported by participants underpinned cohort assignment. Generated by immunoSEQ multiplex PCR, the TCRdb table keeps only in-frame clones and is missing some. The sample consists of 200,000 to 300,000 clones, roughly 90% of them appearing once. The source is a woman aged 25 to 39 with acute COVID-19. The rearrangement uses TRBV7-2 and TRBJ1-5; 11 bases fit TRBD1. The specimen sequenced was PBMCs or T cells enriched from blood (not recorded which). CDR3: CASSLRTGGFGQPQHF. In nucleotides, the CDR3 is TGTGCCAGCAGCTTAAGGACAGGGGGCTTCGGTCAGCCCCAGCATTTT.